This TCR beta chain was captured in a study of OX40 agonist ivuxolimab in advanced cancers. For the study at large: The study treated patients with ivuxolimab, an agonistic anti-OX40 (CD134) antibody. One patient with hepatocellular carcinoma and two with cutaneous melanoma, three in all, had partial responses. Study-wide results and limits: There were, on average, more expanded clones in CD8+ T cells than in CD4+.

Per germline, CDR1 MGHDK and CDR2 SYGVNS. This CDR3 is built from 15 residues. Trimming cost V 4 bases and J 0 bases, with 7 bases left between them. As to this clone: Its antigen is currently unknown.

Generated by immunoSEQ multiplex PCR, the TCRdb table keeps only in-frame clones and is missing some. This sample has 51,000 or so clones; about four fifths occur once, and the top ten carry roughly 2%. This chain joins TRBV25-1 and TRBJ1-6, with D uncertain. Here the sequenced sample was CD4+ or CD8+ T cells sorted from blood, taken in a trial of the OX40 agonist ivuxolimab. The TCR was taken from an adult with an advanced solid tumor such as melanoma, head and neck, liver or kidney cancer. The CDR3 region is CASSGPNSYNSPLHF. For the CDR3, the DNA is TGTGCCAGCAGTGGACCGAACTCCTATAATTCACCCCTCCACTTT.